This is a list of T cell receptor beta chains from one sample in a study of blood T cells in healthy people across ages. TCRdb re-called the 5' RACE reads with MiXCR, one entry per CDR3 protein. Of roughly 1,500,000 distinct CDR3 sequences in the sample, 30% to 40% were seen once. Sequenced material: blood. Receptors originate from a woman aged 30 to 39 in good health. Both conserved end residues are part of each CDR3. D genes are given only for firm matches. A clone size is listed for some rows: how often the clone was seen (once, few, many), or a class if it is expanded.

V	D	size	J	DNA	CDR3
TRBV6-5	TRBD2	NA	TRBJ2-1	TGTACCAGCAGCTTAACGGCGGGGGGGTACAATGAGCAGTTCTTC	CTSSLTAGGYNEQFF
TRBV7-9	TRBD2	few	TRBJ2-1	TGTGCCAGCAGCTTAGCCGGGGGGGCATCCGCTGAGCAGTTCTTC	CASSLAGGASAEQFF
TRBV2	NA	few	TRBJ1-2	TGTGCCAGCAACGGGGTCAGGGCAGATAACTATGGCTACACCTTC	CASNGVRADNYGYTF
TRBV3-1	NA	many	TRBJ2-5	TGTGCCAGTGGGGGTGCGGGCGAGACCCAGTACTTC	CASGGAGETQYF
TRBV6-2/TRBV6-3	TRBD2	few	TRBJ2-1	TGTGCCAGCAGATCTTATAGCGGGAGGAAGCATGAGCAGTTCTTC	CASRSYSGRKHEQFF
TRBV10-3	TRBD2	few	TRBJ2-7	TGTGCCATCACCTCGGGGGCGGGAGGTGGTGACGAGCAGTACTTC	CAITSGAGGGDEQYF
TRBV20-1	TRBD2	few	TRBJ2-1	TGCAGTGCCCCAGACGGCCGGGACTACCCCTACAATGAGCAGTTCTTC	CSAPDGRDYPYNEQFF
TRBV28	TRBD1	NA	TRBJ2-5	TGTGCCAGCAGTCCTCGGACAGGGGGCGTTCTGGAGACCCAGTACTTC	CASSPRTGGVLETQYF
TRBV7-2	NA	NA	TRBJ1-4	TGTGCCAGCAGCTTGGTATCGGCTAATGAAAAACTGTTTTTT	CASSLVSANEKLFF
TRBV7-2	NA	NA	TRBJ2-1	TGTGCCAGCAGCTTAGCGCCCCCTAGAGGGGAGCAGTTCTTC	CASSLAPPRGEQFF
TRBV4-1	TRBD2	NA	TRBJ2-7	TGCGCCAGCAGACACTCGGCTAGCGGGAGGAACGAGCAGTACTTC	CASRHSASGRNEQYF
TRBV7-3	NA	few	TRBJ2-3	TGTGCCAGCAGAAAGTCCGGGACAAGCACAGATACGCAGTATTTT	CASRKSGTSTDTQYF
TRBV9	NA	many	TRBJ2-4	TGTGCCAGCAGCGCCCCTGCCCGAACAGTAGCCAAAAACATTCAGTACTTC	CASSAPARTVAKNIQYF
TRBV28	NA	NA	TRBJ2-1	TGTGCCAGCAGTTTAGAGGAGGACGGCTACAATGAGCAGTTCTTC	CASSLEEDGYNEQFF
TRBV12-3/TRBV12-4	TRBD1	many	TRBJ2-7	TGTGCCAGCAGCCCCCATGACAGGGGACACTACGAGCAGTACTTC	CASSPHDRGHYEQYF
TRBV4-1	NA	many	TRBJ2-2	TGCGCCAGCAGCCCCTCGGGTCGGAACACCGGGGAGCTGTTTTTT	CASSPSGRNTGELFF
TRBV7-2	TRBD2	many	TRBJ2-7	TGTGCCAGCGGCTGGGGGGGTTACGAGCAGTACTTC	CASGWGGYEQYF
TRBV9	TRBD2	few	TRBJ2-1	TGTGCCAGCAGCGCACTACTAGCGGGGTTTTACAATGAGCAGTTCTTC	CASSALLAGFYNEQFF
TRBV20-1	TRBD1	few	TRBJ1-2	TGCAGTGCTAGAGATCTCGCCAGGGGGGACTATGGCTACACCTTC	CSARDLARGDYGYTF
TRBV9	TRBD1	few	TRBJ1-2	TGTGCCAGCAGCGTGGACAGGGATGGCTACACCTTC	CASSVDRDGYTF
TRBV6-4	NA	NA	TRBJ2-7	TGTGCCAGCAGTGACTCGACAGAAGCGGGACATTACGAGCAGTACTTC	CASSDSTEAGHYEQYF
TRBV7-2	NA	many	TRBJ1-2	TGTGCCAGCAGCGCCGAGTCCGGAGCTAACTATGGCTACACCTTC	CASSAESGANYGYTF
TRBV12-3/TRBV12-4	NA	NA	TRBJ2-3	TGTGCCAGCAGTTTATTCGCCCGCCCGGAGGATACGCAGTATTTT	CASSLFARPEDTQYF
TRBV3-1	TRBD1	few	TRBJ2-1	TGTGCCAGCAGCCATCATCCGGGACAGGGCGACAATGAGCAGTTCTTC	CASSHHPGQGDNEQFF
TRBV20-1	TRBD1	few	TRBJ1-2	TGCAGTGCCCCTCAGGGGGCGGGACAGGCGCATACTAACTATGGCTACACCTTC	CSAPQGAGQAHTNYGYTF
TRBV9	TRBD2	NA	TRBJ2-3	TGTGCCAGCAGCGTAGGAGAGCGGGGGGATAACACAGATACGCAGTATTTT	CASSVGERGDNTDTQYF
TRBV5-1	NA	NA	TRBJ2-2	TGCGCCAGCAGCTTGGGCGTCTTGCGCTCGAACACCGGGGAGCTGTTTTTT	CASSLGVLRSNTGELFF
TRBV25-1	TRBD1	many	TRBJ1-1	TGTGCCAGCAGTGTAGGGACAGGCGACACTGAAGCTTTCTTT	CASSVGTGDTEAFF
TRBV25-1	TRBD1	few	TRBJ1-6	TGTGCCAGCAGTGCGGGACAGCGAGCCCTCCACTTT	CASSAGQRALHF
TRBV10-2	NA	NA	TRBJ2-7	TGCGCCAGCAGTGATAGGCGTTACGAGCAGTACTTC	CASSDRRYEQYF
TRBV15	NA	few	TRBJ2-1	TGTGCCACCAGCAGAGATCAGGGCCTTGGTAGCGGAGACTACAATGAGCAGTTCTTC	CATSRDQGLGSGDYNEQFF
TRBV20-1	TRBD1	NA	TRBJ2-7	TGCAGTGCGGTTAAGGGGACAGCGGAATACGAGCAGTACTTC	CSAVKGTAEYEQYF
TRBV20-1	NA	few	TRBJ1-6	TGCAGTGCCCATCAGGAGGACGGCTCCTATAATTCACCCCTCCACTTT	CSAHQEDGSYNSPLHF